A single sample is the source of the 5 T cell receptor beta chains below, sequenced in a study of T cell repertoires in cytomegalovirus infection. TCRdb reanalysed the reads using MiXCR and keeps one entry per CDR3 protein. The sample consists of about 490,000 distinct CDR3 sequences, around 11% of them appearing once. The sequenced sample consisted of PBMCs. These receptors all come from a human donor in good health (CMV status not recorded). Some clones in this sample may be carry-over from other donors' samples.

This clonotype was counted ten times or more. V and J are TRBV18 and TRBJ2-1; 8 bases are shared with TRBD2. The CDR3 extends over 14 amino acids. In germline, CDR1 is KGHSH, CDR2 LQKENI. The junction had 6 bases not matched to a gene; V was cut back by 3 bases and J by 8 bases. CDR3 sequence (DNA): TGTGCCAGCTCACCCCGGACTAGCTTAGATGAGCAGTTCTTC. Its protein product is CASSPRTSLDEQFF.

This clonotype was seen ten or more times. The V call is TRBV3-1, the J call TRBJ2-2; no clear D gene. The germline CDR1 and CDR2 sequences are LGHDT and YNNKEL (reference sequence). V lost 3 bases and J lost 1, with 6 bases in between. This CDR3 spans 14 amino acids. This CDR3 reads CASSQERNTGELFF. The CDR3, as DNA: TGTGCCAGCAGCCAGGAGAGGAACACCGGGGAGCTGTTTTTT.

This clonotype was found many times. J is TRBJ1-2 and V is TRBV12-3 or TRBV12-4, with 8 bases aligning to TRBD1. The CDR3 has 12 residues. J gave up 7 bases and V 6 bases, and 4 bases lay outside the gene matches. The DNA for the CDR3 is TGTGCCAGCAGGGACAGGGCCCCTGGCTACACCTTC. It specifies CASRDRAPGYTF.

This clonotype was counted only a few times. The rearrangement uses TRBV5-1 and TRBJ1-3; 7 nucleotides match TRBD1. CDR1 and CDR2 from the germline V gene are SGHRS and YFSETQ. The CDR3 covers 13 residues. V was pared by 4 bases and J by 4 bases, with 2 bases of the junction left unmatched. CDR3 in DNA: TGCGCCAGCAGCACGGGACAGGGAAACACCATATATTTT. Translated, it gives CASSTGQGNTIYF.

In its sample, this clonotype was seen a few times. The J gene is TRBJ2-2, the V gene TRBV4-2; 8 bases are shared with TRBD1. CDR3 length: 18 amino acids. The trim removed 0 bases at V and 2 bases at J, leaving 8 bases unmatched. Germline V gene lookup returns CDR1 LGHNA and CDR2 YNFKEQ. The CDR3 bases are TGTGCCAGCAGCCAAGAGGCAAGCGGACAGGGCAACACCGGGGAGCTGTTTTTT. Its translation is CASSQEASGQGNTGELFF.